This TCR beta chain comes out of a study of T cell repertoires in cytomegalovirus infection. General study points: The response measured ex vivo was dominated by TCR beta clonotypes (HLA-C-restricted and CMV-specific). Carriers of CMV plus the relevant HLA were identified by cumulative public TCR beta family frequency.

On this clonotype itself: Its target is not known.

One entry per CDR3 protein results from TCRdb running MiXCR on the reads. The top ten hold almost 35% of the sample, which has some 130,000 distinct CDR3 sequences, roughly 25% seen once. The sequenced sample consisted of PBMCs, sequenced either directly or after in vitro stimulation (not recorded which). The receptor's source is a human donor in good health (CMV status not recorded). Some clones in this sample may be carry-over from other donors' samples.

The CDR3 loop reads CASSWDTQADTQYF. CDR3 DNA sequence: TGTGCCAGCAGTTGGGACACCCAGGCAGATACGCAGTATTTT. J is TRBJ2-3 and V is TRBV12-3 or TRBV12-4; the D gene is possibly TRBD1 (6 bases). The V and J ends lost 4 bases and 4 bases respectively, with 12 bases between them. This CDR3 comprises 14 residues.